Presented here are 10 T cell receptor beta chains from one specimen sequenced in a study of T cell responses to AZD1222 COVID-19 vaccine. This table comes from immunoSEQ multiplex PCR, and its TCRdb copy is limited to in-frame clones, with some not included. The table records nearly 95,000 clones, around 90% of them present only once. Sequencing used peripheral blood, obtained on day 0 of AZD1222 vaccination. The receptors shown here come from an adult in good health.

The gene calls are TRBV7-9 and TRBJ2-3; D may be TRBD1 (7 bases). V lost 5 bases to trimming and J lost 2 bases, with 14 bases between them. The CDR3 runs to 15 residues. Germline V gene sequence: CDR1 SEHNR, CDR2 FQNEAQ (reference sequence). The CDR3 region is CASSAGQRDTDTQYF. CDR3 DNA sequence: TGTGCCAGCAGCGCGGGACAGAGAGACACAGATACGCAGTATTTT.

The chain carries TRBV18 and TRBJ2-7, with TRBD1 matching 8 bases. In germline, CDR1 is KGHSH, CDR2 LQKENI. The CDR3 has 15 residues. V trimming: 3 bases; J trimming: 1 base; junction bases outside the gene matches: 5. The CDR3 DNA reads TGTGCCAGCTCACCTTACCGGGACAGGTCCTACGAGCAGTACTTC. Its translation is CASSPYRDRSYEQYF.

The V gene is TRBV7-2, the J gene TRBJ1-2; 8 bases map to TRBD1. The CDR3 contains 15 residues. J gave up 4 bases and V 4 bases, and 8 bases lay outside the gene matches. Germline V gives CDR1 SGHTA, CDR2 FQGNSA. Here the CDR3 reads CASSYHRGEGYGYTF. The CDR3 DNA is TGTGCCAGCAGCTATCACAGGGGGGAGGGCTATGGCTACACCTTC.

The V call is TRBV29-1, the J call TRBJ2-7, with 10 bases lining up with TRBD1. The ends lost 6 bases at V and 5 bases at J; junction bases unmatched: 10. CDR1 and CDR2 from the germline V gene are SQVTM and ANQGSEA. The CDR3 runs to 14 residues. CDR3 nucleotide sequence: TGCAGCGTAAGTATCGCGACAGGGGGCAACGAGCAGTACTTC. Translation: CSVSIATGGNEQYF.

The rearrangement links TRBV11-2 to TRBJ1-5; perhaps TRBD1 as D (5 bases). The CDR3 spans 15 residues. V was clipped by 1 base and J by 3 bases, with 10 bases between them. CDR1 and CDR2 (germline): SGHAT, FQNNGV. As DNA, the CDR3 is TGTGCCAGCAGCTTAGGGGGGGGGTTCAATCAGCCCCAGCATTTT. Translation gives CASSLGGGFNQPQHF.

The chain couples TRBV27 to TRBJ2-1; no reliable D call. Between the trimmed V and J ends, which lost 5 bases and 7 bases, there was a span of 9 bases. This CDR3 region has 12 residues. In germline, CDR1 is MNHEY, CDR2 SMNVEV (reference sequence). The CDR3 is CASSPLSNEQFF. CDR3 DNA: TGTGCCAGCAGTCCCCTGTCGAATGAGCAGTTCTTC.

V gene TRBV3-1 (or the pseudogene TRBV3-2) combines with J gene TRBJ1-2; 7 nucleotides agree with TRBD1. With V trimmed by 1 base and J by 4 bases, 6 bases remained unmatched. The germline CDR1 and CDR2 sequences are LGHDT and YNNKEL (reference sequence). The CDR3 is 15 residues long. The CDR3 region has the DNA TGTGCCAGCAGCCAAGCCACAGGGGTGAGCTATGGCTACACCTTC. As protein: CASSQATGVSYGYTF.

The CDR3 coding sequence is TGTGCCAGTACCGGGGTAGCGGGGTACGAGCAGTACTTC. Encoded protein: CASTGVAGYEQYF. The rearrangement links TRBV6-5 to TRBJ2-7; 8 nucleotides align to TRBD2. Germline-derived CDR1 and CDR2 are MNHEY and SVGAGI. The CDR3 has 13 amino acids. The V segment lost 9 bases and the J segment 4 bases; nucleotides outside the gene matches: 8.

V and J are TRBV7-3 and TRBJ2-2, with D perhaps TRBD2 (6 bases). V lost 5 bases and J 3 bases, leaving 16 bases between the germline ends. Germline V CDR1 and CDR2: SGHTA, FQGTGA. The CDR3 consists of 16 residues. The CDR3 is CASSRDSTTYTGELFF. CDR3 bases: TGTGCCAGCAGCCGGGACTCCACGACCTACACCGGGGAGCTGTTTTTT.

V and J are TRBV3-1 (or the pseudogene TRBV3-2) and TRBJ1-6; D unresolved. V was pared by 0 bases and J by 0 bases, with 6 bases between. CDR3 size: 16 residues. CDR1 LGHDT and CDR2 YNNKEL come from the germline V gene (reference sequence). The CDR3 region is CASSQEGTSYNSPLHF. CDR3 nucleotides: TGTGCCAGCAGCCAAGAAGGCACCTCCTATAATTCACCCCTCCACTTT.